This entry lists 11 T cell receptor beta chains sequenced from one sample in a study of CD4 T cells in relation to SARS-CoV-2 and coronaviruses. These receptors have no identified antigens. CD4+ T cells from unexposed donors were obtained before the COVID-19 pandemic (2011-2018). After roughly 9 days of culture, CD4+ T cells were isolated. Some clones are missing from TCRdb's copy, which holds only in-frame ones; the method was immunoSEQ multiplex PCR. The sample lists about 19,000 clones, 77% seen once, with about 23% in the top ten. The sequenced material came from CD4+ T cells from PBMCs, cultured in vitro. The receptors originated from a human donor in good health.

The chain links TRBV10-3 to TRBJ2-5, with D perhaps TRBD1 (5 bases). This CDR3 has 13 amino acids. Germline CDR1 is ENHRY and CDR2 is SYGVKD. Trimming removed 5 bases from V and 0 bases from J, with 7 bases in between. This chain's CDR3 is CAISPDNQETQYF. The CDR3 region has the DNA TGTGCCATCAGTCCGGACAACCAAGAGACCCAGTACTTC.

This chain uses TRBV12-5 with TRBJ2-7; D possibly corresponds to TRBD1 (6 bases). The CDR3 has 15 residues. CDR1 is LGHNT and CDR2 is FRNRAP in the germline V gene. V was clipped by 3 bases and J by 0 bases, with 12 bases between them. CDR3: CASGFWGPGSYEQYF. For the CDR3, the DNA is TGTGCTAGTGGTTTTTGGGGGCCTGGCTCCTACGAGCAGTACTTC.

In its sample, this clone was seen a few times. The rearrangement joins TRBV4-1 to TRBJ2-5; TRBD2 matches 8 bases. The CDR3 runs 16 residues. Losses at the gene ends were 3 bases for V and 5 bases for J; bases not matched to a gene: 11. Per germline, CDR1 MGHRA and CDR2 YSYEKL. The CDR3 region is CASSQQPGLDVETQYF. The CDR3 coding sequence is TGCGCCAGCAGCCAGCAGCCGGGACTAGACGTGGAGACCCAGTACTTC.

The rearrangement links TRBV7-9 to TRBJ2-1; 13 positions match TRBD2. Germline V lookup: CDR1 SEHNR, CDR2 FQNEAQ (reference sequence). This CDR3 spans 16 amino acids. J lost 6 bases, V lost 5 bases, and 7 bases had no gene match. CDR3 DNA: TGTGCCAGCAGCAGGACTAGCGGGAGTACCTCCAATGAGCAGTTCTTC. It codes for CASSRTSGSTSNEQFF.

This clone showed up just once. The chain is built from TRBV9 and TRBJ2-5, with 7 bases lining up with TRBD2. Germline V lookup: CDR1 SGDLS, CDR2 YYNGEE. The CDR3 has 15 amino acids. The J segment lost 5 bases and the V segment lost 4 bases, leaving 11 bases of the junction unmatched. The CDR3 DNA reads TGTGCCAGCAGCCCCCGGCTGGGGGGGGAGGAGACCCAGTACTTC. This gives the protein CASSPRLGGEETQYF. The whole variable domain, remainder taken from reference TRBV9 and TRBJ2-5, is DSGVTQTPKHLITATGQRVTLRCSPRSGDLSVYWYQQSLDQGLQFLIQYYNGEERAKGNILERFSAQQFPDLHSELNLSSLELGDSALYFCASSPRLGGEETQYFGPGTRLLVL.

The J gene is TRBJ1-3, the V gene TRBV7-9; no definite D call. Germline loops: CDR1 SEHNR, CDR2 FQNEAQ (reference sequence). This CDR3 is 15 amino acids long. The ends were cut back, 11 bases at V and 0 bases at J, with 17 bases in the middle. CDR3 loop: CAYQSDRDSGNTIYF. In DNA form, the CDR3 reads TGTGCCTACCAAAGCGACCGTGACTCTGGAAACACCATATATTTT.

This chain uses TRBV4-2 with TRBJ2-2, with 7 bases lining up with TRBD1. CDR1 is LGHNA, CDR2 YNFKEQ, per germline. V was clipped by 0 bases and J by 5 bases; unmatched bases: 3. The CDR3 consists of 15 residues. DNA of the CDR3: TGTGCCAGCAGCCAAGATACAGGGGAAACCGGGGAGCTGTTTTTT. This sequence encodes CASSQDTGETGELFF.

The rearrangement uses TRBV30 and TRBJ1-3; D unresolved. The germline CDR1 and CDR2 sequences are GTSNPN and SVGIG (reference sequence). With 1 base removed from V and 4 bases from J, the gap between germline ends came to 14 bases. This CDR3 has 15 amino acids. CDR3 DNA: TGTGCCTGGAGTGGGCACCCGACTCCGGGAAACACCATATATTTT. This encodes CAWSGHPTPGNTIYF.

The gene calls are TRBV2 and TRBJ1-4; D might be TRBD1 (6 bases). CDR3 length: 14 amino acids. Between the trimmed V and J ends, which lost 5 bases and 6 bases, there was a span of 13 bases. In germline, CDR1 is SNHLY, CDR2 FYNNEI. The chain's CDR3 is CASSQLWTDEKLFF. The CDR3 DNA sequence: TGTGCCAGCAGTCAACTCTGGACAGATGAAAAACTGTTTTTT.

This chain links TRBV5-1 with TRBJ2-7, with TRBD2 identical over 9 bases. The CDR3 is made up of 14 amino acids. Losses at the gene ends were 2 bases for V and 6 bases for J; bases not matched to a gene: 6. Germline V gives CDR1 SGHRS, CDR2 YFSETQ. DNA for the CDR3: TGCGCCAGCAGCTTAATAGCGGGAGTGGGCGAGCAGTACTTC. Its protein product is CASSLIAGVGEQYF. The entire variable domain, with the rest obtained from reference TRBV5-1 and TRBJ2-7, is as follows: KAGVTQTPRYLIKTRGQQVTLSCSPISGHRSVSWYQQTPGQGLQFLFEYFSETQRNKGNFPGRFSGRQFSNSRSEMNVSTLELGDSALYLCASSLIAGVGEQYFGPGTRLTVT.

The rearrangement links TRBV24-1 to TRBJ2-3; 8 bases fit TRBD2. This CDR3 has 16 amino acids. Germline CDR1 reads KGHDR; CDR2 reads SFDVKD. The V gene end was trimmed by 3 bases and the J gene end by 0 bases; junction bases not matched to a gene: 4. CDR3 bases: TGTGCCACCAGTGATCGTAGCGGGACTAGCACAGATACGCAGTATTTT. This encodes CATSDRSGTSTDTQYF.